The 31 T cell receptor beta chains in this list originate from one sample, sequenced in a study of cytomegalovirus exposure and HLA in healthy donors. Primers included in the PCR were 60 Vbeta and 13 Jbeta primers. Sequencing was performed with immunoSEQ multiplex PCR; in TCRdb, only in-frame clones are kept and a portion is missing. The sample includes some 130,000 clones, approximately 78% of them seen just once. The material sequenced was PBMCs. These receptors all come from a human donor in good health.

The rearrangement joins TRBV5-6 to TRBJ1-1; maybe TRBD1 (5 bases). There are 13 residues in the CDR3. Germline CDR1 SGHDT, CDR2 YYEEEE. With 5 bases removed from V and 5 bases from J, the gap between germline ends came to 13 bases. DNA of the CDR3: TGTGCCAGCAGGGGACTGATAGGTACTGAAGCTTTCTTT. Protein product: CASRGLIGTEAFF.

Remarks on this clone: A read error may account for a junction end that differs from germline. The V and J genes are TRBV28 and TRBJ1-1, with 9 nucleotides matching TRBD1. The CDR3 contains 15 residues. Germline lookup yields CDR1 MDHEN and CDR2 SYDVKM. CDR3 sequence reads: CASSGWTGVNTEAFF. In DNA form, the CDR3 reads TGTGCCAGCAGTGGGTGGACAGGGGTGAATACTGAAGCTTTCTTT.

This sequence joins TRBV7-2 and TRBJ1-6, with D unresolved. V was cut by 4 bases and J by 4 bases, with 11 bases left in between. The CDR3 consists of 15 residues. Germline V lookup: CDR1 SGHTA, CDR2 FQGNSA. The CDR3 DNA follows: TGTGCCAGCAGCTCCCGGGTCCCGTATAATTCACCCCTCCACTTT. It is translated as CASSSRVPYNSPLHF.

This chain joins TRBV4-3 and TRBJ2-1; 12 bases match TRBD2. The J segment lost 8 bases and the V segment lost 4 bases, leaving 9 bases of the junction unmatched. The germline gives CDR1 LGHNA, CDR2 YSLEER. CDR3 size: 16 residues. The DNA of the CDR3 is TGCGCCAGCAGCCCTGGTACTAGCGGGGGGTATGATGAGCAGTTCTTC. Protein: CASSPGTSGGYDEQFF.

This clone was seen a few times. The chain joins TRBV28 to TRBJ2-1; 7 bases line up with TRBD2. The V segment lost 6 bases and the J segment 4 bases; nucleotides outside the gene matches: 3. Per the germline V gene, CDR1 is MDHEN and CDR2 is SYDVKM. This CDR3 region has 13 residues. The CDR3 reads CASRASGYNEQFF. The DNA for the CDR3 is TGTGCCAGCAGGGCTAGCGGTTACAATGAGCAGTTCTTC.

This clone has only a few counts. J is TRBJ2-7 and V is TRBV11-2; D possibly corresponds to TRBD1 (6 bases). V was shortened by 1 base and J by 1 base, with 11 bases between the two germline ends. CDR3 length: 15 amino acids. Germline V lookup: CDR1 SGHAT, CDR2 FQNNGV. This CDR3 reads CASSLVAGESYEQYF. The CDR3 DNA reads TGTGCCAGCAGCTTAGTTGCAGGGGAATCCTACGAGCAGTACTTC.

The J gene is TRBJ2-2, the V gene TRBV5-6; 11 bases line up with TRBD2. Germline CDR1 reads SGHDT; CDR2 reads YYEEEE. There are 16 residues in the CDR3. Losses at the gene ends were 5 bases for V and 3 bases for J; bases not matched to a gene: 6. The CDR3 nucleotides are TGTGCCAGCAGTACTAGCGGGAGAATGGACACCGGGGAGCTGTTTTTT. As protein: CASSTSGRMDTGELFF.

The V call is TRBV2, the J call TRBJ2-5; 9 bases map to TRBD2. The CDR3 totals 16 residues. Trimming removed 4 bases from V and 5 bases from J; junction bases left unmatched: 11. Germline CDR1 reads SNHLY; CDR2 reads FYNNEI. Written as DNA, the CDR3 is TGTGCCAGCAGTGGGGCGAGTAGCGGGAGATCCGAGACCCAGTACTTC. Residues: CASSGASSGRSETQYF.

This chain uses TRBV5-1 with TRBJ2-1, with 9 positions matching TRBD2. The germline CDR1 and CDR2 sequences are SGHRS and YFSETQ. The CDR3 is 17 amino acids. The junction had 16 bases not matched to a gene; V was cut back by 4 bases and J by 8 bases. The CDR3 DNA follows: TGCGCCAGCAGCGCCCTAGGAGCGGGAGGTCTTGTTCATGAGCAGTTCTTC. This gives the protein CASSALGAGGLVHEQFF.

The V call is TRBV10-1, the J call TRBJ2-5, with 14 bases lining up with TRBD2. The V gene end was trimmed by 5 bases and the J gene end by 3 bases; junction bases not matched to a gene: 8. Germline lookup yields CDR1 WNHNN and CDR2 SYGVQD (reference sequence). This CDR3 spans 17 amino acids. The CDR3 reads CASSTGLAGVWEETQYF. DNA for the CDR3: TGCGCCAGCAGTACGGGACTAGCGGGAGTATGGGAAGAGACCCAGTACTTC.

The chain carries TRBV5-1 and TRBJ2-3, with 8 positions matching TRBD1. Unmatched junction bases numbered 13, after V lost 3 bases and J lost 7 bases. The germline CDR1 and CDR2 sequences are SGHRS and YFSETQ. The CDR3 loop spans 16 amino acids. CDR3 protein: CASSSSQGAGTHTQYF. The DNA of the CDR3 is TGCGCCAGCAGCTCGTCTCAGGGGGCGGGCACGCATACGCAGTATTTT.

V usage is TRBV7-6 and J usage is TRBJ1-1; the match to TRBD1 covers 10 bases. There are 14 residues in the CDR3. Germline V gene data show CDR1 as SGHVS and CDR2 as FNYEAQ. The V segment lost 5 bases and the J segment 1 base; nucleotides outside the gene matches: 1. The CDR3 DNA follows: TGTGCCAGCAGCCGGGACAGGGGGAACACTGAAGCTTTCTTT. Translating gives CASSRDRGNTEAFF.

This chain joins TRBV10-3 and TRBJ1-1; unclear D gene. Looked up from germline, CDR1 is ENHRY and CDR2 is SYGVKD. The CDR3 consists of 13 residues. Between the trimmed V and J ends, which lost 3 bases and 4 bases, there was a span of 9 bases. The CDR3, as DNA: TGTGCCATCAGTGAAGGCAGGCCCACTGAAGCTTTCTTT. It specifies CAISEGRPTEAFF.

The chain joins TRBV29-1 to TRBJ1-2, with a tentative D call TRBD1 (5 bases). Germline CDR1 and CDR2: SQVTM and ANQGSEA. The V and J ends lost 4 bases and 4 bases respectively, with 13 bases between them. There are 13 residues in the CDR3. DNA for the CDR3: TGCAGCGTTGTCGGGGGGGTAGGCTATGGCTACACCTTC. Protein sequence: CSVVGGVGYGYTF.

V and J are TRBV9 and TRBJ2-5, with 7 positions matching TRBD2. The assigned J gene may be wrong: the sequence end matches TRBJ2-7 better. Germline CDR1 is SGDLS and CDR2 is YYNGEE. This CDR3 region has 14 residues. The chain's CDR3 is CASSVGDYPLEQYF. DNA for the CDR3: TGTGCCAGCAGCGTAGGGGACTACCCCCTCGAGCAGTACTTC.

J is TRBJ1-2 and V is TRBV5-4; TRBD1 is a possible D gene (5 bases). V was cut by 4 bases and J by 5 bases, with 15 bases left in between. This CDR3 comprises 14 residues. The germline V gene encodes CDR1 SGHNT and CDR2 YYREEE (reference sequence). CDR3 sequence (DNA): TGTGCCAGCAGCCATTGGGGGGGGGAGTATGGCTACACCTTC. Protein sequence: CASSHWGGEYGYTF.

The chain couples TRBV5-7 to TRBJ2-3; no clear D gene. TRBV5-7 is classed as an ORF, of uncertain function. The CDR3 spans 15 residues. V shed 4 bases and J shed 2 bases, with 14 bases lying between them. CDR3 amino acids: CASSHRRQDTDTQYF. CDR3 coding DNA: TGTGCCAGCAGCCACCGTCGGCAGGACACAGATACGCAGTATTTT.

This clone was seen only a few times. The chain recombines TRBV7-9 with TRBJ2-1, with D tentatively TRBD2 (7 bases). Trimming stripped 1 base from V and 7 bases from J, with 11 bases between. The germline gives CDR1 SEHNR, CDR2 FQNEAQ (reference sequence). The CDR3 contains 14 residues. CDR3 region: CASSLVGGLNEQFF. The CDR3 bases are TGTGCCAGCAGCTTAGTGGGGGGGCTAAATGAGCAGTTCTTC.

The chain combines TRBV30 with TRBJ2-5; the match to TRBD2 covers 9 bases. The last part of the DNA fits TRBJ2-7 better; the J call may be wrong. This CDR3 spans 16 amino acids. Germline CDR1 is GTSNPN and CDR2 is SVGIG (reference sequence). The CDR3 is CAWSVRLVAGESEQYF. For the CDR3, the DNA is TGTGCCTGGAGTGTACGTTTGGTAGCGGGAGAGAGCGAGCAGTACTTC.

This rearrangement joins TRBV28 to TRBJ2-2, with D maybe TRBD2 (5 bases). CDR1 and CDR2 from the germline V gene are MDHEN and SYDVKM. The CDR3 consists of 12 residues. With 10 bases removed from V and 1 base from J, the gap between germline ends came to 7 bases. The DNA for the CDR3 is TGTGCCACCGGACTGAACACCGGGGAGCTGTTTTTT. Amino acids: CATGLNTGELFF.

The chain couples TRBV7-2 to TRBJ2-5; TRBD2 matches 9 bases. Germline V lookup: CDR1 SGHTA, CDR2 FQGNSA. The CDR3 has 15 residues. V dropped 2 bases and J dropped 11; count of bases not matched to a gene: 12. The CDR3 DNA reads as TGTGCCAGCAGCTTATGGGCGGGGGGGCTTGGAGAGCAGTACTTC. This encodes CASSLWAGGLGEQYF.

This clone was found a few times. This chain joins TRBV5-4 and TRBJ2-7; TRBD1 matches at 8 bases. The germline CDR1 and CDR2 sequences are SGHNT and YYREEE (reference sequence). This CDR3 contains 14 residues. V shed 4 bases and J 7 bases; nucleotides not matched to a gene: 10. As DNA, the CDR3 is TGTGCCAGCAGCCCTGGACAGGGTCGGAATGAGCAGTACTTC. Protein product: CASSPGQGRNEQYF.

This clone was observed a single time. The V gene is TRBV9, the J gene TRBJ2-3; possibly TRBD1 for D (6 bases). The germline gives CDR1 SGDLS, CDR2 YYNGEE. V was shortened by 3 bases and J by 2 bases, with 16 bases between the two germline ends. This CDR3 region has 16 residues. The CDR3 region is CASSATGSLATDTQYF. CDR3 in DNA: TGTGCCAGCAGCGCGACAGGTTCTCTCGCCACAGATACGCAGTATTTT.

The sample holds a few counts of this clone. The chain carries TRBV6-6 and TRBJ2-7; 9 nucleotides match TRBD2. V trimming: 8 bases; J trimming: 9 bases; junction bases outside the gene matches: 14. Germline CDR1 is MNHNY and CDR2 is SVGAGI (reference sequence). The CDR3 consists of 14 residues. The CDR3 sequence is CASSGTSGPQVQYF. The CDR3, as DNA: TGTGCCAGCTCCGGCACTAGCGGGCCCCAGGTGCAGTACTTC.

V usage is TRBV7-2 and J usage is TRBJ1-3; perhaps TRBD1 as D (6 bases). V was shortened by 5 bases and J by 0 bases, with 14 bases between the two germline ends. From germline, CDR1 is SGHTA and CDR2 FQGNSA. The CDR3 spans 16 residues. The CDR3 coding sequence is TGTGCCAGCAGCCAAGAAGAGGACAGCTCTGGAAACACCATATATTTT. Residues: CASSQEEDSSGNTIYF.

The rearrangement uses TRBV9 and TRBJ1-1; D possibly corresponds to TRBD1 (5 bases). Per germline, CDR1 SGDLS and CDR2 YYNGEE. V was clipped by 1 base and J by 7 bases, with 11 bases between them. The CDR3 is 13 residues long. The CDR3 DNA reads as TGTGCCAGCAGCGTAAACCCGGGGGATGAAGCTTTCTTT. Its protein is CASSVNPGDEAFF.

The chain carries TRBV5-4 and TRBJ1-1; TRBD1 matches 8 bases. The CDR3 consists of 15 residues. V shed 0 bases and J 5 bases; nucleotides not matched to a gene: 6. CDR1 and CDR2 (germline): SGHNT, YYREEE (reference sequence). The CDR3 DNA reads TGTGCCAGCAGCTTGGGGGGCCAGGGGGCAACTGAAGCTTTCTTT. Amino acid sequence: CASSLGGQGATEAFF.

The table lists this clone with a few counts. The DNA of the CDR3 is TGTGCCAGCAGTTTCGGGACAGTCTACGAGCAGTACTTC. It codes for CASSFGTVYEQYF. The chain carries TRBV6-5 and TRBJ2-7; the match to TRBD1 covers 7 bases. J lost 3 bases, V lost 4 bases, and 3 bases had no gene match. CDR1 is MNHEY, CDR2 SVGAGI, per germline. The CDR3 has 13 residues.

The chain has TRBV7-8 and TRBJ2-3; 8 nucleotides agree with TRBD2. The germline CDR1 and CDR2 sequences are SGHVS and FQNEAQ. V lost 2 bases to trimming and J lost 4 bases; unmatched junction nucleotides: 8. The CDR3 contains 16 residues. The CDR3 DNA sequence: TGTGCCAGCAGCTTACCCGGGACTAGGCACGCAGATACGCAGTATTTT. This gives the protein CASSLPGTRHADTQYF.

This clone was counted a few times. V and J are TRBV27 and TRBJ2-7; D remains unclear. In germline, CDR1 is MNHEY, CDR2 SMNVEV (reference sequence). There are 13 residues in the CDR3. V was shortened by 1 base and J by 3 bases, with 7 bases between the two germline ends. The CDR3: CASSLFPLYEQYF. CDR3 coding DNA: TGTGCCAGCAGTTTATTTCCACTCTACGAGCAGTACTTC.

The chain uses TRBV6-1 and TRBJ2-7; a possible D gene is TRBD2 (6 bases). Trimming left V 2 bases short and J 0 bases short, with 8 bases between. Germline loops: CDR1 MNHNS, CDR2 SASEGT. There are 14 residues in the CDR3. The CDR3 nucleotides are TGTGCCAGCAGTGAAATCGGGGGCTCCTACGAGCAGTACTTC. Its protein is CASSEIGGSYEQYF.